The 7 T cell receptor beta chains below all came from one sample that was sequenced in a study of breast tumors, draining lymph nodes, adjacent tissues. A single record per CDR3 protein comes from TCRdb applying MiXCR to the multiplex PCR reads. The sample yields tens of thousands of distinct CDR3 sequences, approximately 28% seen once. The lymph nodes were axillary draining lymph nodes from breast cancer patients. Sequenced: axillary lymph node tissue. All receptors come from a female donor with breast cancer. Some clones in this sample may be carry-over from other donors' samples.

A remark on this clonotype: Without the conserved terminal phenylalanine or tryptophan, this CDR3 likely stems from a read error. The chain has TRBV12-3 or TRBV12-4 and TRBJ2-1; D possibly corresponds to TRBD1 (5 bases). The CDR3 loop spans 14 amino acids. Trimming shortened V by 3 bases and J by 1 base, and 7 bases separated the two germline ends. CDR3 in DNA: TGTGCCAGCAGTTTGCAGGGTTCCTACAATGAGCAGTTCCTC. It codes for CASSLQGSYNEQFL.

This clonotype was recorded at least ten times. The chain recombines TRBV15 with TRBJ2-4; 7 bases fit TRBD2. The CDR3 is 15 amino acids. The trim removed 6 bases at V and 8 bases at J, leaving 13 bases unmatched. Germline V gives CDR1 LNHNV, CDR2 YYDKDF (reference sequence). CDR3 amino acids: CATSSSGPSVDIQYF. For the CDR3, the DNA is TGTGCCACCAGTAGTAGCGGGCCCTCCGTGGACATTCAGTACTTC.

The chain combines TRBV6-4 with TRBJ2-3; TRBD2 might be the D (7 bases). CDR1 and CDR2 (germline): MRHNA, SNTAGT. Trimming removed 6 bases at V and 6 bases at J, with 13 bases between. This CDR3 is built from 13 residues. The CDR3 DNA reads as TGTGCCAGCAGGATGGGGGGGGGCGATACGCAGTATTTT. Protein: CASRMGGGDTQYF.

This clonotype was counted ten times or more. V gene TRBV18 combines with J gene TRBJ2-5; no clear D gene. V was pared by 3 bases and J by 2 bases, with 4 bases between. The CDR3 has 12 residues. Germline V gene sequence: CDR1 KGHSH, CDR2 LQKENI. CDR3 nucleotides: TGTGCCAGCTCACCGGGGCAAGAGACCCAGTACTTC. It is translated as CASSPGQETQYF.

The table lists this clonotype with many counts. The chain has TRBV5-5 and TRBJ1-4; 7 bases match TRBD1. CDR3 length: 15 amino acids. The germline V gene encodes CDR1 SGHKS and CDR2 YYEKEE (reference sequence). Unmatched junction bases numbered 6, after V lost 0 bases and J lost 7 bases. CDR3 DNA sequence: TGTGCCAGCAGCTTGGGACAGGGTCTAGGTGAAAAACTGTTTTTT. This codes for CASSLGQGLGEKLFF.

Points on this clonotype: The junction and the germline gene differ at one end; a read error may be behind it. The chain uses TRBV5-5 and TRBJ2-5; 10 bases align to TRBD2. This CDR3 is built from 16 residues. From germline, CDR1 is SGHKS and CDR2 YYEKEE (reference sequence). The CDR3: CASTPYLSGRVETQYF. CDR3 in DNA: TGCGCCAGCACCCCCTATCTCAGCGGGAGGGTTGAGACCCAGTACTTC.

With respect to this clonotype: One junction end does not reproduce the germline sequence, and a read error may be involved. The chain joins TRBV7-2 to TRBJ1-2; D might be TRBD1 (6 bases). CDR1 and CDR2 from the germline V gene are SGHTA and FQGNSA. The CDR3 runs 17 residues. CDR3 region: CASSLVGGGPGNYRYTF. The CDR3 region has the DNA TGTGCCAGCAGCTTGGTGGGGGGGGGCCCAGGGAACTATCGCTACACCTTC.